These 17 T cell receptor beta chains were all obtained from the same sample, sequenced in a study of T cell repertoires in cytomegalovirus infection. Which antigens these TCRs recognize remains unknown. MiXCR, applied by TCRdb to the reads, yields one record per CDR3 protein. The data hold approximately 1,000,000 distinct CDR3 sequences, with approximately 33% observed a single time. Sequenced here: cultured CD8+ T cells from PBMCs, sampled from culture after CMV antigen stimulation. These receptors came from a human donor in good health (CMV status not recorded). Some clones in this sample may be carry-over from other donors' samples.

J is TRBJ2-2 and V is TRBV6-5; 11 bases are shared with TRBD1. Germline trimming cut 2 bases from V and 5 bases from J; bases unmatched to any gene: 1. Germline values: CDR1 MNHEY, CDR2 SVGAGI. The CDR3 has 15 amino acids. For the CDR3, the DNA is TGTGCCAGCAGTTACGGACAGGGGGCAACCGGGGAGCTGTTTTTT. Its translation is CASSYGQGATGELFF.

The chain joins TRBV10-3 to TRBJ1-4, with TRBD1 identical over 8 bases. The junction had 7 bases not matched to a gene; V was cut back by 3 bases and J by 4 bases. Germline lookup yields CDR1 ENHRY and CDR2 SYGVKD. This CDR3 has 16 amino acids. The CDR3 sequence is CAISDPQTGDNEKLFF. The CDR3 DNA is TGTGCCATCAGTGACCCCCAGACAGGGGATAATGAAAAACTGTTTTTT.

This clonotype was counted between two and nine times. The V call is TRBV5-1, the J call TRBJ2-2; D not certain. The germline gives CDR1 SGHRS, CDR2 YFSETQ. This CDR3 has 17 residues. Trimming took 5 bases from V and 0 from J, leaving 17 bases between them. The DNA of the CDR3 is TGCGCCAGCAGTCCTGGGATCTATAACGCGAACACCGGGGAGCTGTTTTTT. Residues: CASSPGIYNANTGELFF.

Points on this clonotype: One end of the junction fails to match germline, which may point to a read error. This chain uses TRBV19 with TRBJ1-1; D ambiguous. This CDR3 region has 14 residues. CDR1 LNHDA and CDR2 SQIVND come from the germline V gene (reference sequence). Here the CDR3 reads CASSIGGMNTEAFF. For the CDR3, the DNA is TGTGCCAGTAGTATAGGAGGGATGAACACTGAAGCTTTTTTT.

The table lists this clonotype with a few counts. This rearrangement joins TRBV29-1 to TRBJ2-1; unclear D gene. Germline CDR1 is SQVTM and CDR2 is ANQGSEA. This CDR3 comprises 14 residues. Trimming took 7 bases from V and 0 from J, leaving 13 bases between them. For the CDR3, the DNA is TGCAGCGACCGAGACTCAAGCTCCTACAATGAGCAGTTCTTC. This gives the protein CSDRDSSSYNEQFF.

The genes are TRBV9 and TRBJ1-6; 7 bases are a match to TRBD1. The junction had 15 bases not matched to a gene; V was cut back by 3 bases and J by 6 bases. Germline V gives CDR1 SGDLS, CDR2 YYNGEE. The length of the CDR3 is 18 residues. The CDR3 bases are TGTGCCAGCAGCGCCCAACCCTTCCGGGACAGTCTTAATTCACCCCTCCACTTT. Its translation is CASSAQPFRDSLNSPLHF.

The table lists this clonotype with a few counts. The J gene is TRBJ1-2, the V gene TRBV7-2, with 7 bases identical to TRBD1. This CDR3 has 16 residues. The germline V gene encodes CDR1 SGHTA and CDR2 FQGNSA. Losses at the gene ends were 5 bases for V and 6 bases for J; bases not matched to a gene: 15. The CDR3 DNA follows: TGTGCCAGCAGCGTAGAGGAGGGGGCGCAGGGGAATGGCTACACCTTC. Translated: CASSVEEGAQGNGYTF.

V is TRBV7-9 and J is TRBJ2-7; no firm D call. This CDR3 spans 12 amino acids. Germline CDR1 SEHNR, CDR2 FQNEAQ (reference sequence). V lost 5 bases and J 3 bases, leaving 8 bases between the germline ends. CDR3 residues: CASSPQHYEQYF. DNA of the CDR3: TGTGCCAGCAGCCCACAGCACTACGAGCAGTACTTC.

The chain carries TRBV7-9 and TRBJ2-7; the D gene is possibly TRBD1 (5 bases). CDR1 is SEHNR, CDR2 FQNEAQ, per germline (reference sequence). With 5 bases removed from V and 3 bases from J, the gap between germline ends came to 20 bases. This CDR3 comprises 16 residues. CDR3 DNA: TGTGCCAGCAGCCCTACAGGATCCACATTCTTCTACGAGCAGTACTTC. It yields the protein CASSPTGSTFFYEQYF.

This clonotype was picked up many times. V is TRBV7-2 and J is TRBJ1-5; a weak D match, TRBD1 (5 bases). CDR1 is SGHTA and CDR2 is FQGNSA in the germline V gene. The ends were cut back, 5 bases at V and 8 bases at J, with 22 bases in the middle. The CDR3 totals 16 residues. This CDR3 is CASSPPGRVNSEPQHF. In nucleotides, the CDR3 is TGTGCCAGCAGCCCGCCGGGCAGGGTCAACTCGGAGCCCCAGCATTTT. The full variable domain, with the rest looked up from reference TRBV7-2 and TRBJ1-5, is GAGVSQSPSNKVTEKGKDVELRCDPISGHTALYWYRQSLGQGLEFLIYFQGNSAPDKSGLPSDRFSAERTGGSVSTLTIQRTQQEDSAVYLCASSPPGRVNSEPQHFGDGTRLSIL.

The V call is TRBV5-4, the J call TRBJ2-2, with 9 bases fitting TRBD2. Looked up from germline, CDR1 is SGHNT and CDR2 is YYREEE (reference sequence). This CDR3 comprises 15 residues. The ends lost 2 bases at V and 5 bases at J; junction bases unmatched: 4. The CDR3: CASSFLAGRTGELFF. The CDR3 coding sequence is TGTGCCAGCAGCTTCCTAGCGGGGCGGACCGGGGAGCTGTTTTTT.

The V gene is TRBV7-9, the J gene TRBJ1-3; tentatively, D is TRBD1 (5 bases). Trimming left V 6 bases short and J 4 bases short, with 16 bases between. The germline V gene encodes CDR1 SEHNR and CDR2 FQNEAQ (reference sequence). The CDR3 consists of 15 residues. The CDR3 DNA reads TGTGCCAGCAGGGGCCTAGGGGTCGAAGGAAACACCATATATTTT. It yields the protein CASRGLGVEGNTIYF.

This clonotype came up once. The chain links TRBV11-2 to TRBJ2-3; TRBD2 is a possible D gene (5 bases). CDR3 length: 15 amino acids. Per the germline V gene, CDR1 is SGHAT and CDR2 is FQNNGV. Trimming stripped 8 bases from V and 0 bases from J, with 15 bases between. CDR3 region: CASCPRPGSTDTQYF. In nucleotides, the CDR3 is TGTGCCAGCTGCCCCCGCCCGGGGAGCACAGATACGCAGTATTTT.

The rearrangement joins TRBV28 to TRBJ2-7; TRBD2 matches 14 bases. The CDR3 is 17 amino acids. J was trimmed by 2 bases and V by 5 bases; bases with no gene match: 8. Germline V gene sequence: CDR1 MDHEN, CDR2 SYDVKM. CDR3 sequence (DNA): TGTGCCAGCAGTCTGCCCCGACTAGCGGGGGGGACCTACGAGCAGTACGTC. Residues: CASSLPRLAGGTYEQYV.

The V call is TRBV19, the J call TRBJ1-5; no clear D. The CDR3 has 13 residues. The V gene lost 2 bases and the J gene lost 5 bases, with 7 bases spanning the gap. Germline CDR1 and CDR2: LNHDA and SQIVND (reference sequence). CDR3: CASSIRLHQPQHF. CDR3 bases: TGTGCCAGTAGTATAAGGTTGCATCAGCCCCAGCATTTT.

The gene calls are TRBV11-2 and TRBJ2-1; the match to TRBD2 covers 7 bases. V was clipped by 5 bases and J by 9 bases; unmatched bases: 7. CDR1 and CDR2 (germline): SGHAT, FQNNGV. CDR3 length: 13 amino acids. CDR3 residues: CASSPEGRVEQFF. CDR3 in DNA: TGTGCCAGCAGCCCCGAGGGGAGGGTTGAGCAGTTCTTC.

The chain uses TRBV5-6 and TRBJ2-7; D assignment may be TRBD1 or TRBD2 (6 bases each). This CDR3 spans 14 amino acids. The V and J ends lost 3 bases and 9 bases respectively, with 19 bases between them. CDR1 and CDR2 (germline): SGHDT, YYEEEE. This chain's CDR3 is CASSSGARRGVQYF. The CDR3 DNA follows: TGTGCCAGCAGCTCGGGGGCTCGACGTGGGGTGCAGTACTTC.